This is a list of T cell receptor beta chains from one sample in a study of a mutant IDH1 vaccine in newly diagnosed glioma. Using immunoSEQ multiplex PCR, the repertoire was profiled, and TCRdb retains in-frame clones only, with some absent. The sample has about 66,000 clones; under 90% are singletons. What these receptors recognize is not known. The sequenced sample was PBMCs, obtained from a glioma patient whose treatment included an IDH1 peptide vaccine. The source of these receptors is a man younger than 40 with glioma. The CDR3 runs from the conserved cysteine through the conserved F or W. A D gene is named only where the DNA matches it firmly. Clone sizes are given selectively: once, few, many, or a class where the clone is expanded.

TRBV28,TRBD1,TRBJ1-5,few,CASSLRGQGDQPQHF,TGTGCCAGCAGTTTACGGGGGCAGGGGGATCAGCCCCAGCATTTT
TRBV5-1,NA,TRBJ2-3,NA,CASSLGQSPTDTQYF,TGCGCCAGCAGCTTGGGACAGTCACCCACAGATACGCAGTATTTT
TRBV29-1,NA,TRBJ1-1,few,CSVEGAEAFF,TGCAGCGTTGAAGGTGCTGAAGCTTTCTTT
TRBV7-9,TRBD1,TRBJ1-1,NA,CASSLQGVSTEAFF,TGTGCCAGCAGCTTACAGGGGGTAAGCACTGAAGCTTTCTTT
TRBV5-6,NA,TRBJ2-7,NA,CASRPTGELYEQYF,TGTGCCAGCAGACCGACAGGAGAACTCTACGAGCAGTACTTC
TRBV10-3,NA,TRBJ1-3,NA,CAISESIPVSGNTIYF,TGTGCCATCAGTGAGTCGATACCGGTCTCTGGAAACACCATATATTTT
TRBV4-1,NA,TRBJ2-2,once,CASSPPGTPNTGELFF,TGCGCCAGCAGCCCCCCCGGGACACCGAACACCGGGGAGCTGTTTTTT
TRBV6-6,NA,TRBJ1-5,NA,CASKKSSGTDNQPQHF,TGTGCCAGCAAAAAATCGTCCGGGACTGATAATCAGCCCCAGCATTTT
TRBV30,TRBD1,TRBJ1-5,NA,CALAGQGGNQPQHF,TGTGCCCTCGCGGGACAGGGTGGCAATCAGCCCCAGCATTTT
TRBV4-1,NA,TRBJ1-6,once,CASSQDRVSDSPLHF,TGCGCCAGCAGCCAAGATCGGGTGAGCGATTCACCCCTCCACTTT
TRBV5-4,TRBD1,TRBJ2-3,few,CASSSPGQGADTQYF,TGTGCCAGCAGCTCGCCGGGACAGGGTGCAGATACGCAGTATTTT
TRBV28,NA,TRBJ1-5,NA,CASSLPNADNQPQHF,TGTGCCAGCAGTTTACCAAATGCTGACAATCAGCCCCAGCATTTT
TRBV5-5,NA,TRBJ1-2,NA,CASSPTTRGGYTF,TGTGCCAGCAGCCCGACAACTAGGGGTGGCTACACCTTC
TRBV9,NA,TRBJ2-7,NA,CASSATPNSYEQYF,TGTGCCAGCAGCGCGACACCAAACTCCTACGAGCAGTACTTC
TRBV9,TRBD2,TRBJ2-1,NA,CASSVAGGWNEQFF,TGTGCCAGCAGCGTAGCGGGGGGGTGGAATGAGCAGTTCTTC
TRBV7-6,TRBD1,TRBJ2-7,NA,CASSFNRQGARFEQYF,TGTGCCAGCAGCTTCAATCGACAGGGGGCCCGTTTCGAGCAGTACTTC
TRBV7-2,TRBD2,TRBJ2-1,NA,CASSLAPVASGAPDEQFF,TGTGCCAGCAGCTTAGCGCCGGTGGCTAGCGGGGCACCTGATGAGCAGTTCTTC
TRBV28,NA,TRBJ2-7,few,CASSSEIYEQYF,TGTGCCAGCAGTTCCGAGATCTACGAGCAGTACTTC
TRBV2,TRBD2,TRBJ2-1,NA,CASSLLADNEQFF,TGTGCCAGCAGCCTACTAGCGGACAATGAGCAGTTCTTC
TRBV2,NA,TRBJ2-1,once,CASSVRDTQFF,TGTGCCAGCAGTGTTCGGGACACCCAGTTCTTC
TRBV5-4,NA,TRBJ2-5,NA,CASSPLPPSDLGETQYF,TGTGCCAGCAGCCCCCTCCCCCCGTCGGACTTGGGGGAGACCCAGTACTTC
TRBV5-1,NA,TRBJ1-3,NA,CASSLEPRAGNTIYF,TGCGCCAGCAGCTTGGAGCCCCGGGCAGGAAACACCATATATTTT
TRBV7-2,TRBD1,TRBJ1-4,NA,CASSFSGQSNEKLFF,TGTGCCAGCAGCTTCTCGGGACAGAGCAATGAAAAACTGTTTTTT